This T cell receptor beta chain came from a study of T-cell reconstitution after alpha-beta-depleted transplantation in children. This sample's TCRbeta library carried unique molecular identifier barcodes. TCRdb itself ran the PCR reads through MiXCR, one entry per CDR3 protein. The sample contains some 400,000 distinct CDR3 sequences, roughly 20% of which appear only once. CDR3 size: 14 residues. Germline V gene sequence: CDR1 SEHNR, CDR2 FQNEAQ (reference sequence). V lost 5 bases, J lost 6 bases, and 8 bases stayed unmatched. The source material was PBMCs from the stem cell graft donor, sampled from the stem cell graft. This receptor was obtained from a human donor who donated a stem cell graft to a child with acute myeloid leukemia. This chain uses TRBV7-9 with TRBJ1-1; TRBD1 matches at 8 bases. The CDR3 spells CASSPDRALAEAFF. Written as DNA, the CDR3 is TGTGCCAGCAGCCCGGACAGGGCGTTGGCTGAAGCTTTCTTT.